Listed here are 5 T cell receptor beta chains from one sample, sequenced in a study of metastatic and nonmetastatic thyroid tumors. Treatment of any kind had been given to no patient before thyroid surgery. TCRdb re-called the PCR reads via MiXCR. The table shows about 41,000 clones, with approximately 24% occurring only once. The sample taken for sequencing was tumor tissue. The receptors stem from a female donor with papillary thyroid cancer or a benign thyroid nodule (not recorded which). Some clones in this sample may be carry-over from other donors' samples.

This clone was counted a few times. The V gene is TRBV12-3 or TRBV12-4, the J gene TRBJ1-5; 8 nucleotides align to TRBD1. V lost 6 bases, J lost 4 bases, and 5 bases stayed unmatched. This CDR3 comprises 14 residues. DNA for the CDR3: TGTGCCAGCAGACCAGGGGGCGTAAATCAGCCCCAGCATTTT. It translates to CASRPGGVNQPQHF.

There are a few counts of this clone. As DNA, the CDR3 is TGTGCCAGCAGTTTAAGTCTTTGGGGGGAGCAGTACTTC. Translated: CASSLSLWGEQYF. The chain is built from TRBV27 and TRBJ2-7, with D possibly called TRBD1 or TRBD2 (5 bases each). The germline V and J ends were trimmed by 2 bases and 7 bases, with 12 bases remaining between them. Germline V gene data show CDR1 as MNHEY and CDR2 as SMNVEV (reference sequence). This CDR3 contains 13 residues.

This clone was seen many times. V and J are TRBV19 and TRBJ1-1; D possibly corresponds to TRBD1 (5 bases). CDR1 is LNHDA, CDR2 SQIVND, per germline (reference sequence). The CDR3 contains 13 residues. V lost 10 bases and J 6 bases, leaving 18 bases between the germline ends. CDR3 bases: TGTGCCACTCAGTTGGGACGGGCATCTGAAGCTTTCTTT. Its protein is CATQLGRASEAFF.

J is TRBJ2-7 and V is TRBV18; 11 bases align to TRBD2. V dropped 4 bases and J dropped 2; count of bases not matched to a gene: 4. This CDR3 has 15 amino acids. CDR1 is KGHSH, CDR2 LQKENI, per germline. The CDR3 region is CASSLGTSGPYEQYF. CDR3 DNA: TGTGCCAGCTCACTAGGGACTAGCGGTCCCTACGAGCAGTACTTC.

The rearrangement joins TRBV2 to TRBJ2-2, with a weak D call TRBD1 (7 bases). Germline V gene sequence: CDR1 SNHLY, CDR2 FYNNEI. With 4 bases removed from V and 14 bases from J, the gap between germline ends came to 29 bases. The CDR3 consists of 17 residues. Here the CDR3 reads CASSVIQGGVDTGDLFF. In DNA, the CDR3 is TGTGCCAGCAGTGTAATCCAGGGGGGTGTGGACACCGGTGATCTGTTTTTT.